Listed below are T cell receptor beta chains from one sample, sequenced in a study of shared clonotypes between healthy human individuals. Libraries were prepared by immunoSEQ multiplex PCR; TCRdb keeps only in-frame clonotypes and omits some of them. The data hold hundreds of thousands of clones, with 97% observed a single time. Sample: naive CD4+ T cells sorted from blood. These receptors were taken from a woman under 40 in good health. Each CDR3 is given with its conserved first and last residue. The order of the fields is D gene, V gene, clone size, J gene, CDR3 protein, CDR3 DNA. A D gene is named only where the DNA matches it firmly. Rows may omit the clone size; those that give it use once, few, many or a size class.

TRBD2	TRBV19	-	TRBJ2-7	CASSIESSGPGEQYF	TGTGCCAGTAGTATCGAGTCTAGCGGCCCGGGAGAGCAGTACTTC
-	TRBV28	-	TRBJ2-2	CASSYPSYGELFF	TGTGCCAGCAGTTATCCATCTTACGGGGAGCTGTTTTTT
-	TRBV7-9	-	TRBJ1-1	CASSSTTLNTEAFF	TGTGCCAGCAGCTCTACTACGTTGAACACTGAAGCTTTCTTT
-	TRBV27	-	TRBJ1-2	CASSSGQVRYGYTF	TGTGCCAGCAGTTCGGGACAAGTTCGGTATGGCTACACCTTC
-	TRBV6-1	-	TRBJ1-1	CASSGVGTTDAFF	TGTGCCAGCAGTGGGGTCGGGACGACAGATGCTTTCTTT
TRBD1	TRBV7-9	once	TRBJ2-5	CASRRDRASETQYF	TGTGCCAGCCGTCGGGACAGGGCGTCCGAGACCCAGTACTTC
-	TRBV28	-	TRBJ1-2	CASSLSAYGYTF	TGTGCCAGCAGTTTATCAGCGTATGGCTACACCTTC
-	TRBV21-1	-	TRBJ2-2	CASSKVGEAGEGTGELFF	TGTGCCAGCAGCAAAGTAGGCGAAGCGGGAGAAGGGACCGGGGAGCTGTTTTTT
TRBD1	TRBV6-5	few	TRBJ2-7	CASRSSTGTDCF	TGTGCCAGCAGATCCAGTACCGGGACAGATTGTTTC
-	TRBV7-6	-	TRBJ2-3	CASSLVGGQDTQYF	TGTGCCAGCAGCTTAGTCGGGGGGCAAGATACGCAGTATTTT
TRBD1	TRBV2	-	TRBJ1-6	CASSRTGINNSPLHF	TGTGCCAGCAGCAGGACAGGGATCAATAATTCACCCCTCCACTTT
TRBD2	TRBV19	-	TRBJ2-1	CASSSRTSGRGNEQFF	TGTGCCAGTAGTTCAAGGACTAGCGGGAGAGGTAATGAGCAGTTCTTC
TRBD1	TRBV5-6	-	TRBJ1-3	CASGQDRGVFPGNTIYF	TGTGCCAGCGGACAGGACAGGGGGGTATTTCCTGGAAACACCATATATTTT
TRBD2	TRBV27	-	TRBJ2-7	CASSVSGRGSYEQYF	TGTGCCAGCAGTGTTAGCGGGAGGGGATCCTACGAGCAGTACTTC
-	TRBV5-1	-	TRBJ2-7	CASSLPGQSSYEQYF	TGCGCCAGCAGCTTGCCTGGACAGAGCTCCTACGAGCAGTACTTC
-	TRBV28	-	TRBJ1-2	CASSDSYYGYTF	TGTGCCAGCAGTGACAGTTACTATGGCTACACCTTC
-	TRBV6-1	-	TRBJ1-1	CASSEVMNTEAFF	TGTGCCAGCAGTGAAGTCATGAACACTGAAGCTTTCTTT
TRBD1	TRBV7-2	once	TRBJ1-2	CASSPRTGTNYGYTF	TGTGCCAGCAGCCCCCGGACAGGGACTAACTATGGCTACACCTTC
TRBD1	TRBV10-3	-	TRBJ1-2	CAISKGTGEAYGYTF	TGTGCCATCAGTAAGGGGACAGGGGAAGCCTATGGCTACACCTTC
-	TRBV7-8	once	TRBJ2-3	CASRPVLANRHGDTQYF	TGTGCCAGCAGACCCGTCCTAGCAAATCGCCACGGAGATACGCAGTATTTT
-	TRBV9	-	TRBJ2-1	CASSTTGRPPVEEQFF	TGTGCCAGCAGCACCACAGGTCGCCCTCCCGTTGAGGAGCAGTTCTTC
-	TRBV28	-	TRBJ2-5	CASSFFRAQYF	TGTGCCAGCAGTTTTTTTCGGGCTCAGTACTTC
TRBD2	TRBV10-1	-	TRBJ2-7	CASSNSGFPYEQYF	TGCGCCAGCAGTAATAGCGGGTTCCCCTACGAGCAGTACTTC
TRBD2	TRBV28	-	TRBJ2-1	CASTKWRGNEQFF	TGTGCCAGCACCAAGTGGCGGGGGAATGAGCAGTTCTTC
TRBD2	TRBV27	-	TRBJ2-7	CASNPSGRAFSVDEQYF	TGTGCCAGCAATCCTAGCGGGAGGGCCTTCTCTGTCGACGAGCAGTACTTC
-	TRBV19	-	TRBJ2-6	CASSVDSGANVLTF	TGTGCCAGTAGCGTGGACTCTGGGGCCAACGTCCTGACTTTC
TRBD2	TRBV7-2	-	TRBJ2-7	CASSGRRTSPSYEQYF	TGTGCCAGCAGCGGCAGGCGGACTAGCCCCTCCTACGAGCAGTACTTC
TRBD2	TRBV10-3	-	TRBJ2-7	CAISASGTSYEQYF	TGTGCCATCAGTGCTAGCGGAACTTCCTACGAGCAGTACTTC
-	TRBV4-1	-	TRBJ2-7	CASSPKTSFEQYF	TGCGCCAGCAGTCCGAAGACTAGTTTCGAGCAGTACTTC
TRBD1	TRBV28	-	TRBJ2-7	CASSSPGAGGRYEQYF	TGTGCCAGCAGTTCCCCAGGGGCAGGGGGACGCTACGAGCAGTACTTC
TRBD2	TRBV5-1	-	TRBJ2-7	CASSLLAGVDYEQYF	TGCGCCAGCAGCCTACTAGCGGGAGTTGATTACGAGCAGTACTTC
-	TRBV6-5	once	TRBJ1-2	CASRETEFYGYTF	TGTGCCAGCAGGGAGACAGAATTCTATGGCTACACCTTC
TRBD1	TRBV28	once	TRBJ2-5	CASGGGTGHRETQYF	TGTGCCAGCGGGGGTGGGACAGGGCATAGAGAGACCCAGTACTTC
-	TRBV25-1	-	TRBJ2-2	CASRSRGNVGELFF	TGTGCCAGCAGAAGTAGGGGGAACGTCGGGGAGCTGTTTTTT
-	TRBV10-3	-	TRBJ1-1	CAISDPGRTEAFF	TGTGCCATCAGTGACCCAGGGCGCACTGAAGCTTTCTTT
-	TRBV7-2	-	TRBJ1-1	CASSLVNTEAFF	TGTGCCAGCAGCTTAGTGAACACTGAAGCTTTCTTT
-	TRBV6-1	-	TRBJ1-6	CASSGAGYNSPLHF	TGTGCCAGCAGTGGGGCTGGGTATAATTCACCCCTCCACTTT
TRBD2	TRBV4-3	-	TRBJ2-7	CASSQAQTGGIYEQYF	TGCGCCAGCAGCCAAGCCCAGACGGGAGGGATTTACGAGCAGTACTTC
TRBD2	TRBV7-9	-	TRBJ2-4	CASSQRLAGGRGQNIQYF	TGTGCCAGCAGCCAAAGACTAGCGGGAGGGAGGGGTCAAAACATTCAGTACTTC
TRBD1	TRBV28	-	TRBJ2-3	CASSSGTGGYADTQYF	TGTGCCAGCAGTTCAGGGACAGGAGGTTACGCAGATACGCAGTATTTT
-	TRBV5-3	-	TRBJ2-7	CASSLSGYSYEQYF	TGTGCCAGCAGCTTGAGCGGCTACTCCTACGAGCAGTACTTC
-	TRBV28	-	TRBJ1-5	CASSEAENSNQPQHF	TGTGCCAGCAGCGAAGCAGAAAATAGCAATCAGCCCCAGCATTTT
-	TRBV28	-	TRBJ1-4	CASIPGGNEKLFF	TGTGCCAGCATCCCCGGGGGGAATGAAAAACTGTTTTTT
-	TRBV6-5	-	TRBJ1-6	CASRGGQHNSPLHF	TGTGCCAGCAGGGGAGGACAGCACAATTCACCCCTCCACTTT
-	TRBV19	-	TRBJ2-7	CASSIDVGFEQYF	TGTGCCAGTAGTATAGATGTGGGTTTCGAGCAGTACTTC
TRBD1	TRBV7-2	-	TRBJ2-7	CASSLGTGDEQYF	TGTGCCAGCAGCCTCGGGACAGGGGACGAGCAGTACTTC
TRBD1	TRBV6-5	-	TRBJ2-7	CASSHRQGAYEQYF	TGTGCCAGCAGTCACCGACAGGGGGCCTACGAGCAGTACTTC
TRBD1	TRBV2	-	TRBJ2-7	CASRMGQAAYEQYF	TGTGCCAGCAGAATGGGACAGGCAGCCTACGAGCAGTACTTC